One sample yielded the 5 T cell receptor beta chains listed below, sequenced in a study of shared clonotypes between healthy human individuals (TCRdb year 2020). Library creation used the immunoSEQ multiplex PCR assay. Entries here come from immuneACCESS through TCRdb and include only in-frame sequences with V and J called. Some clones fail to appear in such tables; in the studies checked, an unresolved V gene covers under half of the shortfall, and the cause of the remainder is unknown. This sample is represented by about 650,000 clones; just under 97% of them were singletons. Of the sample, over 0.09% falls within the top ten clones. For the CD8 naive samples, CD45RO-negative cells were positively selected for CCR7, yielding a CD45RA+CCR7+ population from which TemRA cells were excluded. The sequencing sample was made of naive CD8+ T cells sorted from blood. The label giving this sample's cell subset or site can be read as: CD45RA+CCR7+. Every receptor here comes from a woman aged 25 to 45 in good health.

The chain joins TRBV6-5 to TRBJ2-2, with unresolved D. Deletions cut 2 bases from V and 2 bases from J, with 6 bases between. The V gene's germline CDR1 is MNHEY and CDR2 SVGAGI. CDR3 length: 14 amino acids. DNA for the CDR3: TGTGCCAGCAGTTACGGGAAAAACACCGGGGAGCTGTTTTTT. This encodes CASSYGKNTGELFF.

V gene TRBV7-9 combines with J gene TRBJ1-1; TRBD1 might be the D (5 bases). V gave up 5 bases and J gave up 8 bases, with 9 bases separating them. Germline lookup yields CDR1 SEHNR and CDR2 FQNEAQ (reference sequence). This CDR3 region has 11 residues. CDR3 coding DNA: TGTGCCAGCAGCCCTAGGACAGAAGCTTTCTTT. Protein: CASSPRTEAFF. The whole variable domain, filled in from reference TRBV7-9 and TRBJ1-1, reads DTGVSQNPRHKITKRGQNVTFRCDPISEHNRLYWYRQTLGQGPEFLTYFQNEAQLEKSRLLSDRFSAERPKGSFSTLEIQRTEQGDSAMYLCASSPRTEAFFGQGTRLTVV.

The chain employs TRBV19 and TRBJ1-1; D not certain. The CDR3 is made up of 14 amino acids. CDR1 is LNHDA, CDR2 SQIVND, per germline (reference sequence). V shed 5 bases and J shed 4 bases, with 14 bases lying between them. This CDR3 reads CASSFRPAGTEAFF. The CDR3 DNA follows: TGTGCCAGTAGTTTCCGACCGGCGGGCACTGAAGCTTTCTTT.

CDR3 coding DNA: TGTGCCAGCAGTCCGGGGACAGGGGCCGGCCAGCCCCAGCATTTT. Encoded protein: CASSPGTGAGQPQHF. This chain links TRBV27 with TRBJ1-5, with TRBD1 matching over 10 bases. Unmatched junction bases numbered 8, after V lost 5 bases and J lost 7 bases. The CDR3 is 15 residues long. The germline V gene has CDR1 MNHEY and CDR2 SMNVEV (reference sequence).

V and J are TRBV27 and TRBJ2-5; D is perhaps TRBD1 or TRBD2 (5 bases each). Germline CDR1 MNHEY, CDR2 SMNVEV (reference sequence). This CDR3 region has 15 residues. Trimming shortened V by 5 bases and J by 5 bases, and 18 bases separated the two germline ends. In DNA form, the CDR3 reads TGTGCCAGCAGTCCGGAGCGGCAGGGCTATGAGACCCAGTACTTC. As protein: CASSPERQGYETQYF.